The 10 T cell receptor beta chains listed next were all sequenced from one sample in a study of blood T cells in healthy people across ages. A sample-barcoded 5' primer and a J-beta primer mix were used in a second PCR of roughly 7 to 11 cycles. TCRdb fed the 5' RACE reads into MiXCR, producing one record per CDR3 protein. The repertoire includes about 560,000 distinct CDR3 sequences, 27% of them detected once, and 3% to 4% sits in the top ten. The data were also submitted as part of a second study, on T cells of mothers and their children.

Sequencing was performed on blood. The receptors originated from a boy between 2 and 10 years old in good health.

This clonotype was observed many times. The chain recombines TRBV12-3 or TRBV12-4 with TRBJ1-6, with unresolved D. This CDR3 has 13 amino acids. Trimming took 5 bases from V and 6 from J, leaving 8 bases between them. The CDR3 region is CASSRGSNSPLHF. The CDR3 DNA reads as TGTGCCAGCAGTCGGGGTTCTAATTCACCCCTCCACTTT.

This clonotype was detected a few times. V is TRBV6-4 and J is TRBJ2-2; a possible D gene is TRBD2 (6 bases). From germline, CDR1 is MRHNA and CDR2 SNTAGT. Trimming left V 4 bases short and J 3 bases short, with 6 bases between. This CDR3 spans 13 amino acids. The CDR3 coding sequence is TGTGCCAGCAGTGGGGGGGACACCGGGGAGCTGTTTTTT. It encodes CASSGGDTGELFF.

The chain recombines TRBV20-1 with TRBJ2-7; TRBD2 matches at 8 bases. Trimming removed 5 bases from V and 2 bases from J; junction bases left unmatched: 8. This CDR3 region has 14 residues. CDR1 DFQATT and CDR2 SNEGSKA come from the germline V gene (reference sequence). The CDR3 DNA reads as TGCAGTGCTGGGACTAGGGAGACTACCTACGAGCAGTACTTC. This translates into CSAGTRETTYEQYF.

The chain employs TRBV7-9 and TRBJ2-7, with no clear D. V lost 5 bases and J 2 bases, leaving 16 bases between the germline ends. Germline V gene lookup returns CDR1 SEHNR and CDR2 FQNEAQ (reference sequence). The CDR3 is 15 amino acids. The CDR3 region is CASSLPGHVAYEQYF. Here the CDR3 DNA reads TGTGCCAGCAGCCTCCCCGGGCACGTTGCCTACGAGCAGTACTTC. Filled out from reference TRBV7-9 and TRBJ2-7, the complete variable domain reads DTGVSQNPRHKITKRGQNVTFRCDPISEHNRLYWYRQTLGQGPEFLTYFQNEAQLEKSRLLSDRFSAERPKGSFSTLEIQRTEQGDSAMYLCASSLPGHVAYEQYFGPGTRLTVT.

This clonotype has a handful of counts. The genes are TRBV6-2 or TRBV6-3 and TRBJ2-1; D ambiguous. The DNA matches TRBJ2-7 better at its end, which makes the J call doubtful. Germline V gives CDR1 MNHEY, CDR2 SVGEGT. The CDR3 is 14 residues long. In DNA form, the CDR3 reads TGTGCCAGCAGTTATACTTCAGGATCCTACGAGCAGTACTTC. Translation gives CASSYTSGSYEQYF.

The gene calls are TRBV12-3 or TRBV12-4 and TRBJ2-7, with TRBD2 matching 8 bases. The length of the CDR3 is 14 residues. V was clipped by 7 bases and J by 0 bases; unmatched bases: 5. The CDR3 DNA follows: TGTGCCAGCAACCGCGGGGGGAGCTCCTACGAGCAGTACGTC. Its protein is CASNRGGSSYEQYV.

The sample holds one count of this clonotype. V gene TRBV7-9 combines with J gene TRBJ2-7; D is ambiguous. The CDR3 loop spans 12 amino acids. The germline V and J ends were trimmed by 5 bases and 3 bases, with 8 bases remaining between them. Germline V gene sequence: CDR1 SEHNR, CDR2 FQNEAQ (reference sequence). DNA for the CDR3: TGTGCCAGCAGCCCAGCCTTCTACGAGCAGTACTTC. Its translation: CASSPAFYEQYF.

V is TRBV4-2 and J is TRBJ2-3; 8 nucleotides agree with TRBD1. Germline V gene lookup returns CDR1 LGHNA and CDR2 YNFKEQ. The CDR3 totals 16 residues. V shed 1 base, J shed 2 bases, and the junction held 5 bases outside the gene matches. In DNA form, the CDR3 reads TGTGCCAGCAGCCAAGCACCGGGACAGGCCACAGATACGCAGTATTTT. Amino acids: CASSQAPGQATDTQYF.

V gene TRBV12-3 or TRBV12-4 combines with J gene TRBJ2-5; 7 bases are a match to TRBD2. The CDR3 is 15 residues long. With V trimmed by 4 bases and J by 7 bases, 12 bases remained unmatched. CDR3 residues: CASSSSGEGGGTQYF. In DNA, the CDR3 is TGTGCCAGCAGTTCCTCGGGGGAGGGTGGGGGGACCCAGTACTTC.

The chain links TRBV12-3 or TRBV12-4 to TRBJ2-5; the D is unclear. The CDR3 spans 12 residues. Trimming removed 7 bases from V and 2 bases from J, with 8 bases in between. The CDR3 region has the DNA TGTGCCAGCACCACACCTCAAGAGACCCAGTACTTC. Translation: CASTTPQETQYF.